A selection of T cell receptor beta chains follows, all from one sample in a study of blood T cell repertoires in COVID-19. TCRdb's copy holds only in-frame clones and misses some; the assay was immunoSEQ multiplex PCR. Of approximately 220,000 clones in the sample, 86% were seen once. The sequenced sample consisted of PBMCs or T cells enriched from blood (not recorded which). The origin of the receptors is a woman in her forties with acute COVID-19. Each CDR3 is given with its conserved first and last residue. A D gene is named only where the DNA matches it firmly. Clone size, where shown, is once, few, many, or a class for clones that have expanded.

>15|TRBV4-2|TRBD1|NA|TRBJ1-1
TGTGCCAGCAGGACACAGGGGTGGATGAACACTGAAGCTTTCTTT
CASRTQGWMNTEAFF
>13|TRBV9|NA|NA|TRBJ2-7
TGTGCCAGCAGCCCCACGTCTGGGGCCGAGCAGTACTTC
CASSPTSGAEQYF
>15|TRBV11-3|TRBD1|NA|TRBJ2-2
TGTGCCAGCAGAAATAGGACAGGGGTCGCCGGGGAGCTGTTTTTT
CASRNRTGVAGELFF
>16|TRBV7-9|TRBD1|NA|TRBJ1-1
TGTGCCAGCAGCTTACTAAGGACAGGGGCAAGCTCTGAAGCTTTCTTT
CASSLLRTGASSEAFF
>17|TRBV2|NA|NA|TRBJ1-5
TGTGCCAGCAGTGAGTCTTCGAGGTCCTCGAGCAATCAGCCCCAGCATTTT
CASSESSRSSSNQPQHF
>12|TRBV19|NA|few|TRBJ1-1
TGTGCCAGTACGGGTCCTAACACTGAAGCTTTCTTT
CASTGPNTEAFF
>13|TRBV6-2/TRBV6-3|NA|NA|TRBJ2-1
TGTGCCAGCAGTTACACAGCCTACAATGAGCAGTTCTTC
CASSYTAYNEQFF
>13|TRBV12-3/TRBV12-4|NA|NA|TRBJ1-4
TGTGCCAGCAGTACTACAACTAATGAAAAACTGTTTTTT
CASSTTTNEKLFF
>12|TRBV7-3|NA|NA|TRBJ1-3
TGTGCCTCTCGGGGCTCTGGAAACACCATATATTTT
CASRGSGNTIYF
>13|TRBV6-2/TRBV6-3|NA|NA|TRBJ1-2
TGTGCCAGCAGCCCATGGGGGGAGATGGGCTACACCTTC
CASSPWGEMGYTF
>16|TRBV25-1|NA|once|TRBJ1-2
TGTGCCAGCAGTGACCAGCAGGGCCACGGCCTTAATGGCTACACCTTC
CASSDQQGHGLNGYTF
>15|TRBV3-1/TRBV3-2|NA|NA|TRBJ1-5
TGTGCCAGCAGCCAAGGGACTTATAGCAATCAGCCCCAGCATTTT
CASSQGTYSNQPQHF
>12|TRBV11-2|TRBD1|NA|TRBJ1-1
TGTGCCAGCAGCGTCGACAGGGCTGAAGCTTTCTTT
CASSVDRAEAFF
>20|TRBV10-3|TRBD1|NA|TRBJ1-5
TGTGCCATCAGTGATCCGTCCGGGACAGGGGGGCCTATAGGCAATCAGCCCCAGCATTTT
CAISDPSGTGGPIGNQPQHF
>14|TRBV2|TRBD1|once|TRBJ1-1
TGTGCCAGCAGTGCTGTCAGGGGGCTCACTGAAGCTTTCTTT
CASSAVRGLTEAFF
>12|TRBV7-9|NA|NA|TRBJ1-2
TGTGCCAGCAGCTTATATCAGGGTGGCTACACCTTC
CASSLYQGGYTF
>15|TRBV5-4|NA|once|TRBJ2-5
TGTGCCAGCAGCTTGGGCGCGGGGTTCGGAGAGACCCAGTACTTC
CASSLGAGFGETQYF
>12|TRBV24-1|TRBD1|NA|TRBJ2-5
TGTGCCACTTCCGACAGGGGCGAGACCCAGTACTTC
CATSDRGETQYF
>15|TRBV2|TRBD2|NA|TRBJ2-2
TGTGCCACCACGGCCATAAGCGGGGGGGCCGGGGAGCTGTTTTTT
CATTAISGGAGELFF
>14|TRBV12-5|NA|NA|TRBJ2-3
TGTGCTAGTGGACACAGGGGACTCACAGATACGCAGTATTTT
CASGHRGLTDTQYF
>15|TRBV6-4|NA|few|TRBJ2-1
TGTGCCAGCAGTGACTCCCCGGGGTCAGTCAATGAGCAGTTCTTC
CASSDSPGSVNEQFF
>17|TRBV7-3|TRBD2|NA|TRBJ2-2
TGTGCCAGCAGCAGCAAGCGGGGGGGCACGAACACCGGGGAGCTGTTTTTT
CASSSKRGGTNTGELFF
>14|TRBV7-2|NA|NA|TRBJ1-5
TGTGCCAGCAGGTTAGACAGAAGCAATCAGCCCCAGCATTTT
CASRLDRSNQPQHF
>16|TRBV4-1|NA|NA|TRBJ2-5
TGCGCCAGCAGCGAACTAGTCCGCGAGCCTACGGAGACCCAGTACTTC
CASSELVREPTETQYF
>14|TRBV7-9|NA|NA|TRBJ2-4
TGTGCCAGCAGCTTAACGGGAGCCAAAAACATTCAGTACTTC
CASSLTGAKNIQYF
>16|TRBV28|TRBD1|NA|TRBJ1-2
TGTGCCAGCAGTTTGGGAGGACAGGGTGAGGACTATGGCTACACCTTC
CASSLGGQGEDYGYTF
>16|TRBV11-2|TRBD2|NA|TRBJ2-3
TGTGCCAGCAGCATACTAGCGGGGGCCGGCACAGATACGCAGTATTTT
CASSILAGAGTDTQYF
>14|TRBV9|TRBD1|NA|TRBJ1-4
TGTGCCAGCAGCCCGACAGGGATGCGTGAAAAACTGTTTTTT
CASSPTGMREKLFF
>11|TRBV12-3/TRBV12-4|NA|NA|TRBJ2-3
TGTGCCAGCAGTCCTTCAGATACGCAGTATTTT
CASSPSDTQYF
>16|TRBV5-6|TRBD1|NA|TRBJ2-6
TGTGCCAGCAGCTTGGACAGGGGGCCTGGGGCCAACGTCCTGACTTTC
CASSLDRGPGANVLTF
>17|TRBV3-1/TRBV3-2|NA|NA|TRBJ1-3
TGTGCCAGCAGCCAACCGCTTTCTGGGGGGGATGGAAACACCATATATTTT
CASSQPLSGGDGNTIYF
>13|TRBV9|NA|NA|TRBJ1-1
TGTGCCAGCAGCCTCCTTCCGGGCACTGAAGCTTTCTTT
CASSLLPGTEAFF
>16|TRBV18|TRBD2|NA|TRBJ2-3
TGTGCCAGCCTACGGACTAGCGGGGTGCCCACAGATACGCAGTATTTT
CASLRTSGVPTDTQYF
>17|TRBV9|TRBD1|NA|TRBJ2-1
TGTGCCAGCAGCCCACAGGGGTCTTTCGGTTTCTCCAATGAGCAGTTCTTC
CASSPQGSFGFSNEQFF
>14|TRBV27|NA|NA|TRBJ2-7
TGTGCCAGCAGTTTATCGGCCGGGTCCTACGAGCAGTACTTC
CASSLSAGSYEQYF
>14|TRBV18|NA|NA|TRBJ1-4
TGTGCCAGCTCACGCTTGCAGGGAGGTGAAAAACTGTTTTTT
CASSRLQGGEKLFF
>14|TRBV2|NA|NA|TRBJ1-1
TGTGCCAGCAGTGCAAAGAGGTGGGGCTCTGAAGCTTTCTTT
CASSAKRWGSEAFF
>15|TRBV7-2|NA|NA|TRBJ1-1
TGTGCCAGCAGCTTAGGTGGGGGCTGGAACACTGAAGCTTTCTTT
CASSLGGGWNTEAFF
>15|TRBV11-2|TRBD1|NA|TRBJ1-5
TGTGCCAGCAGCTTCTCAGGGGGCGGCAATCAGCCCCAGCATTTT
CASSFSGGGNQPQHF
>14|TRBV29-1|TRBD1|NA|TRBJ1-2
TGCAGCGTAGAAACAGGGGGCCAGGGGTATGGCTACACCTTC
CSVETGGQGYGYTF
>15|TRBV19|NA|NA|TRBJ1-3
TGTGCCAGTAGGCCCACGGGAGCTCAAGGAAACACCATATATTTT
CASRPTGAQGNTIYF
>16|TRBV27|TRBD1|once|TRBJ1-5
TGTGCCAGCGTTCCGCCCAGGGGGCTCGGCAATCAGCCCCAGCATTTT
CASVPPRGLGNQPQHF